This T cell receptor beta chain was recovered during a study of cytomegalovirus exposure and HLA in healthy donors. Germline loops: CDR1 SEHNR, CDR2 FQNEAQ (reference sequence). V trimming: 11 bases; J trimming: 10 bases; junction bases outside the gene matches: 13. The CDR3 is 14 residues long. The PCR made use of 60 Vbeta and 13 Jbeta primers. Here immunoSEQ multiplex PCR was the method, and the copy in TCRdb shows in-frame clones only, minus some. This table has some 180,000 clones, 80% appearing once. Each donor was healthy, and each was a bone marrow donor. The sequencing input was PBMCs. This clonotype originated in a girl aged 5-17 years in good health and CMV-seropositive. The chain recombines TRBV7-9 with TRBJ2-5; 13 positions agree with TRBD2. The CDR3: CASWGLAGPGGQYF. CDR3 bases: TGTGCCTCCTGGGGACTAGCGGGGCCCGGGGGCCAGTACTTC.